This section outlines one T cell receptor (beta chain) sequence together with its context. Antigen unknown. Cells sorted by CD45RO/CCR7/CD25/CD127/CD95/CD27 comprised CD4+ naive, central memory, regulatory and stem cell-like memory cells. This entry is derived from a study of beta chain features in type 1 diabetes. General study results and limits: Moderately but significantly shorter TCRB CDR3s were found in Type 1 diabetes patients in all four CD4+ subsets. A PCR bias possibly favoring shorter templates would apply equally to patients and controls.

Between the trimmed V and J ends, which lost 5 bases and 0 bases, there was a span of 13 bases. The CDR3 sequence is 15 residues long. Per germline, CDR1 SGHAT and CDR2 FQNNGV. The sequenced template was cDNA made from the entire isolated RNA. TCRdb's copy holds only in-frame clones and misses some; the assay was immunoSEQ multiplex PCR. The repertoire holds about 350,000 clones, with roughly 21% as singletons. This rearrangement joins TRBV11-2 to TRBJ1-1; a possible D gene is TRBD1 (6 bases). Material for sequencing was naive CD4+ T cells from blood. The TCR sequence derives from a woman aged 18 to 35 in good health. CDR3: CASSPRQVMNTEAFF. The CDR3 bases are TGTGCCAGCAGCCCTCGACAGGTCATGAACACTGAAGCTTTCTTT. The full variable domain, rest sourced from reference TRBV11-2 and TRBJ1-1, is EAGVAQSPRYKIIEKRQSVAFWCNPISGHATLYWYQQILGQGPKLLIQFQNNGVVDDSQLPKDRFSAERLKGVDSTLKIQPAKLEDSAVYLCASSPRQVMNTEAFFGQGTRLTVV.